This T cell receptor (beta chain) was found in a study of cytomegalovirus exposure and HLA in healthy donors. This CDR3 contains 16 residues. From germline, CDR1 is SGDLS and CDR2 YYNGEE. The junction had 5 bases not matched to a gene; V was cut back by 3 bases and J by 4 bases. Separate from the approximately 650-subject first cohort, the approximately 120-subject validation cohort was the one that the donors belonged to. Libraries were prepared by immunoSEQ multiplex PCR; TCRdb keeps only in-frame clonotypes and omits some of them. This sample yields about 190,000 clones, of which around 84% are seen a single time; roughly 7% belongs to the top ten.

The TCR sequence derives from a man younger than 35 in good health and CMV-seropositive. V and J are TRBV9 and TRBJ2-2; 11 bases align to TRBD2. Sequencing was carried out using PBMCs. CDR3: CASSAPGTSGTGELFF. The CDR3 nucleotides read TGTGCCAGCAGCGCCCCCGGGACTAGCGGCACCGGGGAGCTGTTTTTT.